The 29 T cell receptor beta chains below were found in one sample sequenced in a study of cytotoxic CD8 clonotypes in ibrutinib-treated CLL. The data were produced by immunoSEQ multiplex PCR, yet TCRdb's version contains in-frame clones alone and is incomplete. The profile shows approximately 140,000 clones, under 95% of them singletons. This sample comprised PBMCs, obtained after 12 months of ibrutinib treatment. Source of these receptors: a human donor with chronic lymphocytic leukemia.

CDR3 sequence reads: CASSVEGRGTSGRGNEQFF. DNA for the CDR3: TGTGCCAGCAGCGTAGAGGGGCGAGGGACTAGCGGGAGAGGGAATGAGCAGTTCTTC. V and J are TRBV9 and TRBJ2-1; TRBD2 matches at 14 bases. The trim removed 0 bases at V and 7 bases at J, leaving 12 bases unmatched. Germline V lookup: CDR1 SGDLS, CDR2 YYNGEE. This CDR3 is built from 19 residues.

This clone was detected only a few times. The chain has TRBV30 and TRBJ2-7; 9 bases are a match to TRBD2. CDR1 and CDR2 from the germline V gene are GTSNPN and SVGIG (reference sequence). With 3 bases clipped from V and 5 bases from J, the junction kept 2 bases outside the gene matches. The CDR3 contains 12 residues. CDR3 region: CAWSLAGNEQYF. CDR3 bases: TGTGCCTGGAGCCTAGCGGGAAACGAGCAGTACTTC.

About this clone itself: The sample contains more than one DNA sequence encoding this CDR3. The chain is built from TRBV19 and TRBJ1-1; D gene unclear. This CDR3 is 14 amino acids long. V dropped 1 base and J dropped 1 base, with 7 bases sitting between them. Germline CDR1 reads LNHDA; CDR2 reads SQIVND (reference sequence). CDR3 amino acids: CASSIVSGNTEAFF. CDR3 nucleotide sequence: TGTGCCAGTAGTATAGTCTCGGGGAACACTGAAGCTTTCTTT.

The rearrangement joins TRBV28 to TRBJ2-3, with TRBD1 as a possible D gene (6 bases). Germline-derived CDR1 and CDR2 are MDHEN and SYDVKM. V dropped 5 bases and J dropped 2 bases, with 11 bases sitting between them. The length of the CDR3 is 14 residues. For the CDR3, the DNA is TGTGCCAGCAGTCCGGACAGCTTCACAGATACGCAGTATTTT. The encoded protein is CASSPDSFTDTQYF.

The J gene is TRBJ1-4, the V gene TRBV7-2; D possibly corresponds to TRBD1 (5 bases). Per germline, CDR1 SGHTA and CDR2 FQGNSA. The V end lost 2 bases, the J end lost 5 bases, and 12 bases lay between the germline ends. The CDR3 runs to 15 residues. The CDR3 loop is CASSLRAGWNEKLFF. DNA for the CDR3: TGTGCCAGCAGCTTAAGAGCAGGGTGGAATGAAAAACTGTTTTTT.

This rearrangement joins TRBV12-5 to TRBJ2-2; 9 positions agree with TRBD1. Per the germline V gene, CDR1 is LGHNT and CDR2 is FRNRAP. This CDR3 has 19 amino acids. Trimming took 7 bases from V and 8 from J; bases not matched to a gene: 23. DNA of the CDR3: TGTGCTAGTGACACCGGACTCCACAACAGGGGGCGGGCATCAGGGGAGCTGTTTTTT. As protein: CASDTGLHNRGRASGELFF.

This rearrangement joins TRBV10-3 to TRBJ2-7, with D perhaps matching TRBD2 (5 bases). Germline CDR1 ENHRY, CDR2 SYGVKD. This CDR3 contains 18 residues. Deletions cut 3 bases from V and 0 bases from J, with 21 bases between. The CDR3 DNA follows: TGTGCCATCAGTGACCCCGACGAGGGCTATTCTACCTCCTACGAGCAGTACTTC. It specifies CAISDPDEGYSTSYEQYF.

The chain is built from TRBV28 and TRBJ2-7; D gene unclear. CDR1 is MDHEN, CDR2 SYDVKM, per germline. This CDR3 comprises 14 residues. Trimming removed 8 bases from V and 2 bases from J, with 16 bases in between. The CDR3 sequence is CASYAPLTAYEQYF. CDR3 DNA: TGTGCCAGCTACGCCCCACTTACAGCCTACGAGCAGTACTTC. Filled out from reference TRBV28 and TRBJ2-7, the complete variable domain reads DVKVTQSSRYLVKRTGEKVFLECVQDMDHENMFWYRQDPGLGLRLIYFSYDVKMKEKGDIPEGYSVSREKKERFSLILESASTNQTSMYLCASYAPLTAYEQYFGPGTRLTVT.

The chain links TRBV7-9 to TRBJ1-5; 9 bases are a match to TRBD1. The V gene end was trimmed by 5 bases and the J gene end by 4 bases; junction bases not matched to a gene: 3. CDR1 is SEHNR, CDR2 FQNEAQ, per germline (reference sequence). The CDR3 extends over 14 amino acids. The CDR3 here is CASSGTGRNQPQHF. CDR3 nucleotide sequence: TGTGCCAGCAGCGGGACAGGGCGAAATCAGCCCCAGCATTTT.

This chain uses TRBV28 with TRBJ2-7; 10 bases line up with TRBD2. Germline V gives CDR1 MDHEN, CDR2 SYDVKM. The CDR3 extends over 15 amino acids. V lost 2 bases, J lost 6 bases, and 7 bases stayed unmatched. The CDR3 region is CASSLVASGRIEQYF. The CDR3 DNA is TGTGCCAGCAGTTTAGTGGCTAGCGGGAGAATCGAGCAGTACTTC.

This chain uses TRBV4-3 with TRBJ1-1; possibly TRBD1 for D (5 bases). Trimming pared 1 base from V and 0 bases from J, leaving 15 bases between. The germline gives CDR1 LGHNA, CDR2 YSLEER. The CDR3 loop spans 17 amino acids. CDR3 sequence reads: CASSQGGGAGLNTEAFF. CDR3 bases: TGCGCCAGCAGCCAAGGGGGAGGGGCAGGACTGAACACTGAAGCTTTCTTT.

The chain links TRBV9 to TRBJ2-1; either TRBD1 or TRBD2 may fit D (5 bases each). The CDR3 has 14 amino acids. Germline assignment: CDR1 SGDLS and CDR2 YYNGEE. The ends were cut back, 0 bases at V and 9 bases at J, with 13 bases in the middle. CDR3 bases: TGTGCCAGCAGCGTAGCCGGGGCTGGCATTGAGCAGTTCTTC. The encoded protein is CASSVAGAGIEQFF.

The chain combines TRBV7-3 with TRBJ2-1; D call uncertain. The CDR3 is 13 amino acids. Trimming stripped 8 bases from V and 7 bases from J, with 15 bases between. Germline V gene lookup returns CDR1 SGHTA and CDR2 FQGTGA. In DNA, the CDR3 is TGTGCCAGCGGCGGTCACCGTTCTAATGAGCAGTTCTTC. Translating gives CASGGHRSNEQFF.

This chain connects TRBV6-6 to TRBJ1-5, with TRBD1 matching over 9 bases. J gave up 5 bases and V 8 bases, and 10 bases lay outside the gene matches. Germline-derived CDR1 and CDR2 are MNHNY and SVGAGI (reference sequence). The CDR3 is 15 residues long. For the CDR3, the DNA is TGTGCCAGCTCTAAGCCGGGACAGGGTTATCAGCCCCAGCATTTT. Translated: CASSKPGQGYQPQHF.

The V call is TRBV28, the J call TRBJ2-7; D might be TRBD1 (6 bases). CDR1 MDHEN and CDR2 SYDVKM come from the germline V gene. The germline V and J ends were trimmed by 1 base and 4 bases, with 11 bases remaining between them. The CDR3 length is 14 residues. CDR3 coding DNA: TGTGCCAGCAGTTTATACGGACAGACATACGAGCAGTACTTC. This sequence encodes CASSLYGQTYEQYF.

V and J are TRBV11-2 and TRBJ1-2; TRBD1 might be the D (5 bases). The CDR3 runs to 12 residues. With 5 bases removed from V and 13 bases from J, the gap between germline ends came to 17 bases. Germline-derived CDR1 and CDR2 are SGHAT and FQNNGV. CDR3 DNA sequence: TGTGCCAGCAGCCCCTACGGGGGGGACTCCACCTTC. Translating it yields CASSPYGGDSTF.

The chain recombines TRBV4-2 with TRBJ2-5; D is perhaps TRBD2 (6 bases). The length of the CDR3 is 13 residues. Germline V gene sequence: CDR1 LGHNA, CDR2 YNFKEQ. Deletions cut 0 bases from V and 4 bases from J, with 6 bases between. CDR3 protein: CASSQEGLETQYF. In DNA form, the CDR3 reads TGTGCCAGCAGCCAAGAGGGACTAGAGACCCAGTACTTC.

The chain couples TRBV5-1 to TRBJ2-3; 7 bases align to TRBD1. Germline CDR1 is SGHRS and CDR2 is YFSETQ. The CDR3 is made up of 16 amino acids. With V trimmed by 3 bases and J by 3 bases, 10 bases remained unmatched. The CDR3 region is CASSSGTEESTDTQYF. The CDR3 DNA sequence: TGCGCCAGCAGCTCAGGGACAGAAGAGAGTACAGATACGCAGTATTTT.

The CDR3 nucleotides read TGTGCCAGCAGCAGCGGGGGGCTTAATGAAAAACTGTTTTTT. Translated, it gives CASSSGGLNEKLFF. V and J are TRBV9 and TRBJ1-4, with TRBD1 as a possible D gene (6 bases). Trimming removed 4 bases at V and 4 bases at J, with 11 bases between. Germline assignment: CDR1 SGDLS and CDR2 YYNGEE. The CDR3 consists of 14 residues.

The gene calls are TRBV30 and TRBJ1-5; a weak D match, TRBD1 (5 bases). The length of the CDR3 is 15 residues. V lost 2 bases to trimming and J lost 4 bases, with 15 bases between them. CDR1 and CDR2 from the germline V gene are GTSNPN and SVGIG (reference sequence). The CDR3 is CAWSKKGLPNQPQHF. The CDR3 nucleotides are TGTGCCTGGAGTAAGAAGGGGCTCCCTAATCAGCCCCAGCATTTT. The variable domain in full, with the rest retrieved from reference TRBV30 and TRBJ1-5, is SQTIHQWPATLVQPVGSPLSLECTVEGTSNPNLYWYRQAAGRGLQLLFYSVGIGQISSEVPQNLSASRPQDRQFILSSKKLLLSDSGFYLCAWSKKGLPNQPQHFGDGTRLSIL.

V usage is TRBV7-9 and J usage is TRBJ2-7; 7 bases map to TRBD1. This CDR3 comprises 13 residues. Losses at the gene ends were 4 bases for V and 2 bases for J; bases not matched to a gene: 2. Germline lookup yields CDR1 SEHNR and CDR2 FQNEAQ (reference sequence). CDR3 amino acids: CASSWGQTYEQYF. DNA for the CDR3: TGTGCCAGCAGCTGGGGACAGACCTACGAGCAGTACTTC.

The chain couples TRBV11-2 to TRBJ2-7; possibly TRBD1 or TRBD2 for D (5 bases each). The CDR3 extends over 13 amino acids. Germline V gene sequence: CDR1 SGHAT, CDR2 FQNNGV. Trimming removed 8 bases from V and 1 base from J, with 12 bases in between. The CDR3 loop is CASRWGRSYEQYF. CDR3 in DNA: TGTGCCAGCCGTTGGGGGAGATCCTACGAGCAGTACTTC.

The rearrangement links TRBV4-2 to TRBJ2-1, with 7 bases aligning to TRBD2. This CDR3 has 16 residues. The germline gives CDR1 LGHNA, CDR2 YNFKEQ. With 3 bases clipped from V and 4 bases from J, the junction kept 9 bases outside the gene matches. CDR3 coding DNA: TGTGCCAGCAGCCATGAGTCGGGACTATTATACAATGAGCAGTTCTTC. Protein product: CASSHESGLLYNEQFF.

This rearrangement joins TRBV19 to TRBJ1-1, with D hard to call. Germline V gene lookup returns CDR1 LNHDA and CDR2 SQIVND (reference sequence). With 1 base removed from V and 0 bases from J, the gap between germline ends came to 9 bases. This CDR3 has 15 residues. The chain's CDR3 is CASSIGTDMNTEAFF. CDR3 DNA sequence: TGTGCCAGTAGTATAGGAACAGATATGAACACTGAAGCTTTCTTT.

This clone has just a few counts. The rearrangement links TRBV28 to TRBJ2-7; D gene ambiguous. Trimming took off 2 bases at V and 2 bases at J, with 13 bases between the two ends. The length of the CDR3 is 15 residues. Germline assignment: CDR1 MDHEN and CDR2 SYDVKM. Written as DNA, the CDR3 is TGTGCCAGCAGTTTAACGTCCTCCTTGGCCTACGAGCAGTACTTC. Translation: CASSLTSSLAYEQYF.

CDR3: CASSPGRTSGNYEQYF. The CDR3 nucleotides are TGTGCCAGCAGCCCTGGGAGGACTAGCGGGAATTACGAGCAGTACTTC. The chain combines TRBV13 with TRBJ2-7; TRBD2 matches at 12 bases. This CDR3 is built from 16 residues. V lost 5 bases and J lost 4; bases outside the gene matches: 9. Germline loops: CDR1 PRHDT, CDR2 FYEKMQ (reference sequence).

The table lists this clone with a few counts. V usage is TRBV9 and J usage is TRBJ1-2, with D unclear. Trimming left V 0 bases short and J 8 bases short, with 8 bases between. Per the germline V gene, CDR1 is SGDLS and CDR2 is YYNGEE. The length of the CDR3 is 12 residues. CDR3 amino acids: CASSVVGGGYTF. The CDR3, as DNA: TGTGCCAGCAGCGTAGTCGGAGGCGGCTACACCTTC.

This clone is a singleton in its sample. The V call is TRBV11-2, the J call TRBJ2-6; the D is unclear. The V gene lost 5 bases and the J gene lost 4 bases, with 6 bases spanning the gap. The CDR3 length is 13 residues. Germline V gene sequence: CDR1 SGHAT, CDR2 FQNNGV. CDR3 coding DNA: TGTGCCAGCAGCCGAACGGGGGCCAACGTCCTGACTTTC. As protein: CASSRTGANVLTF.

V and J are TRBV30 and TRBJ2-3; D uncertain. V lost 4 bases and J lost 1, with 6 bases in between. In germline, CDR1 is GTSNPN, CDR2 SVGIG (reference sequence). This CDR3 region has 12 residues. The CDR3 DNA is TGTGCCTGGACCCCTGGCACAGATACGCAGTATTTT. Encoded protein: CAWTPGTDTQYF.